One and the same sample provided the 20 T cell receptor beta chains below, sequenced in a study of T cell responses to AZD1222 COVID-19 vaccine. Sequencing was performed with immunoSEQ multiplex PCR; in TCRdb, only in-frame clones are kept and a portion is missing. Seen here are some 180,000 clones, 85% to 90% observed once, and the top ten hold 5% to 7%. This sample comprised peripheral blood, obtained on day 0 of AZD1222 vaccination. Source of these receptors: an adult in good health.

The chain recombines TRBV3-1 (or the pseudogene TRBV3-2) with TRBJ2-7; D ambiguous. CDR3 size: 14 residues. Germline V gives CDR1 LGHDT, CDR2 YNNKEL (reference sequence). Trimming took off 4 bases at V and 1 base at J, with 11 bases between the two ends. CDR3 sequence: CASSRNDISYEQYF. CDR3 in DNA: TGTGCCAGCAGCCGGAATGACATTTCCTACGAGCAGTACTTC.

The chain couples TRBV18 to TRBJ1-3; tentative D call: TRBD1 (5 bases). The germline V gene encodes CDR1 KGHSH and CDR2 LQKENI. CDR3 size: 13 residues. V was clipped by 3 bases and J by 16 bases, with 19 bases between them. This chain's CDR3 is CASSPRPGDSSYF. Written as DNA, the CDR3 is TGTGCCAGCTCACCTCGCCCGGGTGACAGTTCGTATTTT.

The chain combines TRBV2 with TRBJ1-4; tentatively, D is TRBD1 (6 bases). CDR1 is SNHLY, CDR2 FYNNEI, per germline. V lost 6 bases and J lost 7, with 18 bases in between. There are 15 residues in the CDR3. The CDR3 is CASRSQGGVGEKLFF. CDR3 nucleotides: TGTGCCAGCAGATCACAGGGCGGTGTCGGTGAAAAACTGTTTTTT.

The chain couples TRBV4-1 to TRBJ2-7; 9 positions agree with TRBD2. The CDR3 length is 18 residues. The germline gives CDR1 MGHRA, CDR2 YSYEKL. V shed 0 bases and J 3 bases; nucleotides not matched to a gene: 12. The CDR3 bases are TGCGCCAGCAGCCAAGATCCTCGGGTAAGCGGGAGGCACTACGAGCAGTACTTC. Protein product: CASSQDPRVSGRHYEQYF.

The DNA for the CDR3 is TGTGCCAGCAGGCCACACGAGTTAGGAGACCAAGGCTACACCTTC. Its protein is CASRPHELGDQGYTF. This chain uses TRBV7-9 with TRBJ1-2, with D unclear. Germline values: CDR1 SEHNR, CDR2 FQNEAQ (reference sequence). This CDR3 comprises 15 residues. V lost 6 bases and J lost 8, with 22 bases in between.

The rearrangement links TRBV28 to TRBJ1-5, with D possibly being TRBD1 (6 bases). There are 15 residues in the CDR3. The ends were cut back, 6 bases at V and 5 bases at J, with 17 bases in the middle. Looked up from germline, CDR1 is MDHEN and CDR2 is SYDVKM. DNA of the CDR3: TGTGCCAGCAGGGGGGGCCAAACAGGCGATCAGCCCCAGCATTTT. It is translated as CASRGGQTGDQPQHF. Full variable domain (rest looked up from reference TRBV28 and TRBJ1-5): DVKVTQSSRYLVKRTGEKVFLECVQDMDHENMFWYRQDPGLGLRLIYFSYDVKMKEKGDIPEGYSVSREKKERFSLILESASTNQTSMYLCASRGGQTGDQPQHFGDGTRLSIL.

The V and J genes are TRBV18 and TRBJ1-3; D is unresolved. Per germline, CDR1 KGHSH and CDR2 LQKENI. V was clipped by 1 base and J by 3 bases, with 10 bases between them. The CDR3 totals 15 residues. CDR3: CASSPLLQHGNTIYF. The CDR3 nucleotides are TGTGCCAGCTCACCACTTTTACAGCATGGAAACACCATATATTTT.

V is TRBV20-1 and J is TRBJ2-1; D is uncertain. CDR3 size: 16 residues. CDR1 and CDR2 (germline): DFQATT, SNEGSKA (reference sequence). With 3 bases removed from V and 0 bases from J, the gap between germline ends came to 15 bases. The CDR3 protein is CSASGPPGSSYNEQFF. CDR3 coding DNA: TGCAGTGCTAGTGGCCCTCCCGGAAGCTCCTACAATGAGCAGTTCTTC.

The V and J genes are TRBV28 and TRBJ1-5; TRBD1 might be the D (5 bases). CDR3 length: 13 residues. The V gene's germline CDR1 is MDHEN and CDR2 SYDVKM. Trimming removed 3 bases at V and 6 bases at J, with 9 bases between. For the CDR3, the DNA is TGTGCCAGCAGTTTTAGGGGTATTCAGCCCCAGCATTTT. It codes for CASSFRGIQPQHF.

The chain employs TRBV19 and TRBJ1-4; D remains ambiguous. CDR1 is LNHDA, CDR2 SQIVND, per germline (reference sequence). The CDR3 contains 13 residues. Between the trimmed V and J ends, which lost 5 bases and 8 bases, there was a span of 12 bases. The CDR3 loop reads CASSPLWTEKLFF. CDR3 sequence (DNA): TGTGCCAGTAGTCCCCTGTGGACGGAAAAACTGTTTTTT.

Only a few counts were recorded for this clone. The CDR3 reads CASSLRGVGPYEQYF. In DNA form, the CDR3 reads TGTGCCAGCAGCTTACGGGGGGTGGGGCCCTACGAGCAGTACTTC. This chain connects TRBV11-2 to TRBJ2-7; 7 bases agree with TRBD2. Trimming took 2 bases from V and 2 from J; bases not matched to a gene: 6. Germline CDR1 reads SGHAT; CDR2 reads FQNNGV. The CDR3 is 15 residues long.

The V call is TRBV19, the J call TRBJ1-5; D is ambiguous. Trimming removed 8 bases from V and 6 bases from J, with 14 bases in between. Per the germline V gene, CDR1 is LNHDA and CDR2 is SQIVND (reference sequence). This CDR3 is 13 amino acids long. The CDR3: CASGGKDSQPQHF. CDR3 in DNA: TGTGCCAGTGGAGGGAAGGACTCTCAGCCCCAGCATTTT.

The J gene is TRBJ2-3, the V gene TRBV4-1; D could derive from TRBD1 or TRBD2 (6 bases each). V shed 7 bases and J shed 3 bases, with 20 bases lying between them. The CDR3 covers 16 residues. Germline-derived CDR1 and CDR2 are MGHRA and YSYEKL. In DNA form, the CDR3 reads TGCGCCAGCACTGCCGTAGGGGGGCGGAGAACAGATACGCAGTATTTT. This gives the protein CASTAVGGRRTDTQYF.

This clone has a count of ten or more. The chain carries TRBV5-1 and TRBJ2-7; 9 bases align to TRBD2. V lost 3 bases and J lost 4; bases outside the gene matches: 8. Germline CDR1 and CDR2: SGHRS and YFSETQ. The CDR3 loop spans 15 amino acids. The CDR3 is CASSSVAGADYEQYF. CDR3 nucleotides: TGCGCCAGCAGCTCCGTAGCGGGAGCCGATTACGAGCAGTACTTC. The variable domain in full, with the rest retrieved from reference TRBV5-1 and TRBJ2-7, is KAGVTQTPRYLIKTRGQQVTLSCSPISGHRSVSWYQQTPGQGLQFLFEYFSETQRNKGNFPGRFSGRQFSNSRSEMNVSTLELGDSALYLCASSSVAGADYEQYFGPGTRLTVT.

The chain recombines TRBV6-5 with TRBJ2-7; D is undetermined. Germline V lookup: CDR1 MNHEY, CDR2 SVGAGI. Trimming shortened V by 7 bases and J by 2 bases, and 12 bases separated the two germline ends. The CDR3 has 13 amino acids. The CDR3 loop reads CASKIGQTYEQYF. The CDR3 DNA is TGTGCCAGCAAAATCGGGCAGACCTACGAGCAGTACTTC.

The chain joins TRBV5-4 to TRBJ2-5; D ambiguous. CDR3 size: 14 residues. Trimming removed 3 bases at V and 2 bases at J, with 11 bases between. Germline V lookup: CDR1 SGHNT, CDR2 YYREEE (reference sequence). The CDR3 sequence is CASSSAPEQETQYF. CDR3 sequence (DNA): TGTGCCAGCAGCTCGGCGCCAGAACAAGAGACCCAGTACTTC.

Here the CDR3 DNA reads TGTGCCAGCAGTTACTCAAGGGGGCACGCTGGAAACACCATATATTTT. Its translation: CASSYSRGHAGNTIYF. The chain is built from TRBV6-2 or TRBV6-3 and TRBJ1-3; 7 bases map to TRBD1. The germline V gene has CDR1 MNHEY and CDR2 SVGEGT. After removal of 0 bases from V and 2 bases from J, the junction contained 4 bases not matched to a gene. The CDR3 runs to 16 residues.

This chain connects TRBV6-5 to TRBJ2-7, with D perhaps matching TRBD1 (6 bases). Trimming removed 2 bases from V and 2 bases from J, with 10 bases in between. CDR1 and CDR2 (germline): MNHEY, SVGAGI. The CDR3 covers 14 residues. CDR3 sequence: CASSYLQGPYEQYF. DNA of the CDR3: TGTGCCAGCAGTTACCTACAGGGCCCCTACGAGCAGTACTTC.

The chain recombines TRBV30 with TRBJ1-5; TRBD1 agrees at 7 bases. The CDR3 sequence is 14 residues long. The ends lost 2 bases at V and 3 bases at J; junction bases unmatched: 4. Germline CDR1 is GTSNPN and CDR2 is SVGIG (reference sequence). The CDR3 loop is CAWSIGTVNQPQHF. DNA of the CDR3: TGTGCCTGGAGTATCGGGACAGTCAATCAGCCCCAGCATTTT.

V and J are TRBV30 and TRBJ1-1, with 7 bases fitting TRBD1. V lost 1 base and J lost 1; bases outside the gene matches: 12. Germline V lookup: CDR1 GTSNPN, CDR2 SVGIG (reference sequence). This CDR3 contains 17 residues. DNA for the CDR3: TGTGCCTGGAGTGGCCTACCGACAGGGAGGGCGAACACTGAAGCTTTCTTT. The encoded protein is CAWSGLPTGRANTEAFF.